This TCR beta chain was found in a study of CXCR3-negative and CXCR3-positive naive CD8 T cells. Germline CDR1 SGHVS, CDR2 FNYEAQ. This CDR3 region has 16 residues. Whole-study findings and limits: Diversity proved comparably high across both naive subsets and much lower in memory CD8+ cells. In naive cells, CXCR3-negative and CXCR3-positive subsets had similar TRBV-TRBJ usage; memory cells differed. TRB CDR3 properties were used to infer TCR strength, and surface CD5 was comparable between naive subsets. CXCR3 expression partially decreased after cryopreservation; most assays used fresh PBMCs.

Carrying UMI labels, the TRB cDNA libraries were prepared through 5' RACE. Following a re-call of the 5' RACE reads, TCRdb has one entry per CDR3 protein and lacks DNA. The table for this sample gives 100,000 to 150,000 distinct CDR3 sequences. A note on this clonotype: Its antigen is not known.

Material for sequencing was naive CXCR3- CD8+ T cells from blood. Subset of the sample: CD45RO-CCR7+CD27+CD95- naive CD8+ T cells lacking CXCR3 (TNR3-). This receptor was taken from a human donor in good health. Some clones in this sample may be carry-over from other donors' samples. The chain couples TRBV7-6 to TRBJ2-5; TCRdb outputs TRBD1, but without DNA this stays unchecked. The CDR3 reads CASNPQPGQRVETQYF.